What follows are 13 T cell receptor beta chains derived from one specimen sequenced in a study of cytomegalovirus exposure and HLA in healthy donors. The primer mix had 60 Vbeta and 13 Jbeta primers. Measured with immunoSEQ multiplex PCR; TCRdb has only the in-frame clones, and not every one. The table shows 55,000 or so clones, with 70% to 80% occurring only once. The source material was PBMCs. The receptors shown here come from a female donor in good health and CMV-seronegative.

J is TRBJ1-2 and V is TRBV5-3, with D unresolved. TRBV5-3 is classed as an ORF, of uncertain function. The CDR3 length is 14 residues. V dropped 2 bases and J dropped 4 bases, with 12 bases sitting between them. The CDR3 region is CARSFPWAGYGYTF. The CDR3 bases are TGTGCCAGAAGCTTTCCCTGGGCAGGCTATGGCTACACCTTC.

V is TRBV7-2 and J is TRBJ2-2; 8 nucleotides match TRBD2. CDR1 is SGHTA, CDR2 FQGNSA, per germline. Trimming at V came to 5 bases and at J to 5 bases, leaving 7 bases not matched to a gene. The CDR3 runs to 15 residues. This chain's CDR3 is CASSLPGLGTGELFF. The CDR3 DNA is TGTGCCAGCAGCCTGCCGGGACTAGGAACCGGGGAGCTGTTTTTT.

The rearrangement links TRBV4-3 to TRBJ2-1; TRBD1 aligns across 10 bases. Germline CDR1 reads LGHNA; CDR2 reads YSLEER. CDR3 length: 16 residues. Trimming cost V 5 bases and J 5 bases; bases outside gene matches: 9. The CDR3 DNA reads as TGCGCCAGCAGCGGACCGGACAGGGGGATCGACAATGAGCAGTTCTTC. This codes for CASSGPDRGIDNEQFF.

This chain links TRBV7-9 with TRBJ1-1, with D tentatively TRBD1 (6 bases). The CDR3 sequence is 16 residues long. Trimming took 5 bases from V and 1 from J, leaving 17 bases between them. Germline V gene sequence: CDR1 SEHNR, CDR2 FQNEAQ (reference sequence). CDR3 nucleotides: TGTGCCAGCAGCACGCTATACCGGGACAAGAACACTGAAGCTTTCTTT. Amino acid sequence: CASSTLYRDKNTEAFF.

The rearrangement joins TRBV11-2 to TRBJ2-7, with D perhaps TRBD1 or TRBD2 (5 bases each). Trimming took off 5 bases at V and 2 bases at J, with 19 bases between the two ends. The germline V gene encodes CDR1 SGHAT and CDR2 FQNNGV. This CDR3 region has 16 residues. CDR3 coding DNA: TGTGCCAGCAGCCTAGGGACCTGGACATCTGCCTACGAGCAGTACTTC. Residues: CASSLGTWTSAYEQYF.

The V gene is TRBV9, the J gene TRBJ2-3, with TRBD2 matching over 7 bases. The germline gives CDR1 SGDLS, CDR2 YYNGEE. There are 15 residues in the CDR3. Losses at the gene ends were 5 bases for V and 5 bases for J; bases not matched to a gene: 11. The CDR3 DNA reads TGTGCCAGCAGTGTTAGCGGGTGGGGGGGAGATACGCAGTATTTT. Translating gives CASSVSGWGGDTQYF.

The chain uses TRBV6-6 and TRBJ2-7; D not certain. Trimming cost V 5 bases and J 5 bases, with 16 bases left between them. This CDR3 has 14 residues. From germline, CDR1 is MNHNY and CDR2 SVGAGI (reference sequence). CDR3 protein: CASSPRKRLDEQYF. DNA for the CDR3: TGTGCCAGCAGTCCTAGAAAACGGTTGGACGAGCAGTACTTC.

The genes are TRBV5-1 and TRBJ2-5; 8 bases line up with TRBD2. Germline trimming cut 4 bases from V and 3 bases from J; bases unmatched to any gene: 5. The germline V gene encodes CDR1 SGHRS and CDR2 YFSETQ. CDR3 size: 14 residues. The CDR3 loop is CASSIGTREETQYF. Written as DNA, the CDR3 is TGCGCCAGCAGCATAGGGACTAGAGAAGAGACCCAGTACTTC.

The V gene is TRBV2, the J gene TRBJ2-2; D not resolved. Trimming stripped 3 bases from V and 4 bases from J, with 18 bases between. CDR1 is SNHLY, CDR2 FYNNEI, per germline. The CDR3 is made up of 17 amino acids. The CDR3 region has the DNA TGTGCCAGCAGTGATCACTCCAAAACCCCGGGCACCGGGGAGCTGTTTTTT. It codes for CASSDHSKTPGTGELFF.

The gene calls are TRBV5-1 and TRBJ2-1; 10 bases match TRBD2. J was trimmed by 5 bases and V by 0 bases; bases with no gene match: 8. Germline V gives CDR1 SGHRS, CDR2 YFSETQ. CDR3 length: 17 residues. CDR3 coding DNA: TGCGCCAGCAGCTTGGCCTTCAGGACTAGCGGCAACAATGAGCAGTTCTTC. Translated: CASSLAFRTSGNNEQFF.

The V and J genes are TRBV7-9 and TRBJ2-2; 8 bases agree with TRBD2. The CDR3 is 14 amino acids. Germline CDR1 reads SEHNR; CDR2 reads FQNEAQ (reference sequence). With V trimmed by 6 bases and J by 5 bases, 5 bases remained unmatched. CDR3 region: CASSYSGGTGELFF. As DNA, the CDR3 is TGTGCCAGCAGTTACAGCGGGGGAACCGGGGAGCTGTTTTTT.

The chain employs TRBV4-2 and TRBJ2-3; 10 positions agree with TRBD2. Germline-derived CDR1 and CDR2 are LGHNA and YNFKEQ. This CDR3 has 16 residues. The junction had 6 bases not matched to a gene; V was cut back by 0 bases and J by 6 bases. The CDR3 region has the DNA TGTGCCAGCAGCCAAGAGCAGAGCGGGGGGGCGGATACGCAGTATTTT. Protein sequence: CASSQEQSGGADTQYF.

This clone was found a few times. The chain links TRBV15 to TRBJ2-7, with TRBD1 as a possible D gene (6 bases). Germline V gene lookup returns CDR1 LNHNV and CDR2 YYDKDF (reference sequence). V lost 5 bases and J lost 2, with 16 bases in between. This CDR3 is 15 amino acids long. This CDR3 reads CATSLDRTDPYEQYF. The DNA for the CDR3 is TGTGCCACCAGCCTCGACAGGACAGACCCCTACGAGCAGTACTTC.